This T cell receptor (beta chain) stems from a study of T cell responses to AZD1222 COVID-19 vaccine. The wider study: Second-dose intervals near 4 or 12 weeks were combined.

A word on this clone: The antigen is undetermined.

This CDR3 spans 16 amino acids. V was clipped by 3 bases and J by 10 bases; unmatched bases: 13. CDR1 is SGHAT and CDR2 is FQNNGV in the germline V gene. Study-wide points: Close to half of all spike-specific TCRs reportedly target regions of the variants that are unmutated. White British donors predominated, females outnumbered males, and clonal diversity was possibly underestimated. Baseline seropositivity occurred in only 5 to 7 AZD1222 recipients.

Data came from immunoSEQ multiplex PCR; TCRdb stores just in-frame clones and leaves some out. The table includes 150,000 to 160,000 clones, about nine tenths detected once. This clonotype originated in an adult in good health. This chain uses TRBV11-2 with TRBJ2-1, with 9 positions matching TRBD2. Sequenced here: peripheral blood, sampled on day 0 of AZD1222 vaccination. The CDR3 region is CASSFTRGREGVEQFF. The CDR3 nucleotides read TGTGCCAGCAGCTTCACGAGAGGGCGGGAGGGCGTGGAGCAGTTCTTC. The complete variable domain, with remaining parts taken from reference TRBV11-2 and TRBJ2-1, reads EAGVAQSPRYKIIEKRQSVAFWCNPISGHATLYWYQQILGQGPKLLIQFQNNGVVDDSQLPKDRFSAERLKGVDSTLKIQPAKLEDSAVYLCASSFTRGREGVEQFFGPGTRLTVL.